The rows below give T cell receptor beta chains drawn from one sample of a study of CXCR3-negative and CXCR3-positive naive CD8 T cells. For each CDR3 protein, TCRdb gives one entry from its re-call of the 5' RACE reads, without DNA. This sample's table reports just under 90,000 distinct CDR3 sequences. The sample was naive CXCR3+ CD8+ T cells from blood. The receptor source for this set is a human donor in good health. Some clones in this sample may be carry-over from other donors' samples. CDR3s include the opening cysteine and the closing phenylalanine or tryptophan.

>TRBJ2-7|TRBV29-1
CSVSTGEDEQYF
>TRBJ2-5|TRBV20-1
CSAVDYRIQETQYF
>TRBJ1-5|TRBV19
CASTMTGQSNQPQHF
>TRBJ2-3|TRBV28
CASSRQGRTDTQYF
>TRBJ2-5|TRBV7-9
CASSLAAGETQYF
>TRBJ2-1|TRBV23-1
CASSSALRENGCEQFF
>TRBJ1-5|TRBV24-1
CATSDSGQGVGQPQHF
>TRBJ2-2|TRBV24-1
CATSDLRDRDTGELFF
>TRBJ2-7|TRBV12-3/TRBV12-4
CASSATGTAVEQYF
>TRBJ2-3|TRBV10-3
CAISESTVDSSSTDTQYF